This T cell receptor beta chain was retrieved from a study of cytomegalovirus exposure and HLA in healthy donors. Findings of the study overall: Most TCRs appeared rarely, but some public TCRs recurred in many donors. According to a later analysis, TCR clusters from the first cohort tended to co-occur in the approximately 120 validation repertoires. In vitro assays verified that three CMV-associated chains recognized CMV antigens specifically.

Only in-frame clones appear in the TCRdb table, and some are missing; sequencing was by immunoSEQ multiplex PCR. The sample lists approximately 98,000 clones; approximately 96% were seen once. As for this clone: Its antigen remains unknown.

Sequences were obtained from PBMCs. This sequence was found in a woman between 18 and 30 years old in good health and CMV-seronegative.

As DNA, the CDR3 is TGTGCCAGCAGCTTGCACTCCGGGGGGACCGGGGAGCTGTTTTTT. It is translated as CASSLHSGGTGELFF. The chain links TRBV7-2 to TRBJ2-2, with 7 bases fitting TRBD2. This CDR3 is built from 15 residues. Trimming cost V 3 bases and J 5 bases; bases outside gene matches: 6. In germline, CDR1 is SGHTA, CDR2 FQGNSA.